The rows below give T cell receptor beta chains drawn from one sample of a study of blood T cells in healthy people across ages. TCRdb independently ran MiXCR on the 5' RACE reads; one entry per CDR3 protein. The sample includes hundreds of thousands of distinct CDR3 sequences, about 48% of them seen just once. The sample consisted of blood. Every receptor here comes from a man older than 75 in good health. Both conserved end residues are part of each CDR3. Fields, in order: D gene, J gene, clone size, V gene, CDR3 DNA, CDR3 protein. D genes are given only for firm matches. Where a row states a size, it is once, few, many or the class of an expanded clone; other rows omit it.

TRBD2 | TRBJ2-1 | once | TRBV5-1 | TGCGCCAGCAGCGTCTCCGGGACTAGCGGCAATGAGCAGTTCTTC | CASSVSGTSGNEQFF
- | TRBJ2-6 | few | TRBV6-1 | TGTGCCAGCAGTCGAGTCAGTTCTAAATCTGGGGCCAACGTCCTGACTTTC | CASSRVSSKSGANVLTF
- | TRBJ2-7 | few | TRBV20-1 | TGCAGTGCTAGTAGGGGGAGAGGACCTTCCTACGAGCAGTACTTC | CSASRGRGPSYEQYF
TRBD2 | TRBJ2-7 | few | TRBV29-1 | TGCAGCGTTGTATTAAGCGGGAGCACCTACGAGCAGTACTTC | CSVVLSGSTYEQYF
TRBD1 | TRBJ2-1 | - | TRBV29-1 | TGCAGCGTTGAAATACAGGGGCCCTACAATGAGCAGTTCTTC | CSVEIQGPYNEQFF
- | TRBJ1-4 | - | TRBV2 | TGTGCCAGCAGTGTTCGCAGGGGCCGAAATGAAAAACTGTTTTTT | CASSVRRGRNEKLFF
- | TRBJ2-7 | - | TRBV7-2 | TGTGCCAGCAGCTTTGGGCTAGCAGTGTACAATGAGCAGTACTTC | CASSFGLAVYNEQYF
- | TRBJ2-3 | few | TRBV6-1 | TGTGCCAGCCCCGGTGGCGGGGTCTCTAGCACAGATACGCAGTATTTT | CASPGGGVSSTDTQYF
- | TRBJ2-7 | - | TRBV11-2 | TGTGCCGGCAGCTTAATCCGTACCTACGAGCAGTACTTC | CAGSLIRTYEQYF
- | TRBJ2-5 | - | TRBV2 | TGTGTCAGCACCCCTAGCGCGGAGACCCAGTACTTC | CVSTPSAETQYF
- | TRBJ1-2 | - | TRBV5-1 | TGCGCCAGCTGGAACCCTTCGGCGGGGAGCTATGGCTACACCTTC | CASWNPSAGSYGYTF
- | TRBJ1-2 | - | TRBV24-1 | TGTGCCACCAGTGATTCCACTCGGGATGGCTACACCTTC | CATSDSTRDGYTF
- | TRBJ2-1 | - | TRBV11-2 | TGTGCCAGCAGCTTAGCCCGATCCCCCCGGGGAGACAATGAGCAGTTCTTC | CASSLARSPRGDNEQFF
TRBD2 | TRBJ2-7 | - | TRBV27 | TGTGCCAGCAGTTTATATCGGTGGGGGGAGGGACTAGCGGGGACCTACGAGCAGTACTTC | CASSLYRWGEGLAGTYEQYF
- | TRBJ2-1 | - | TRBV7-9 | TGTGTCAGCAGCTTAAAGGGCCTGAACAATGAGCAGTTCTTC | CVSSLKGLNNEQFF
TRBD2 | TRBJ2-1 | few | TRBV4-2 | TGTGCCAGCAGCCTAGGACTAGCGGAGGCAGATGAGCAGTTCTTC | CASSLGLAEADEQFF
- | TRBJ2-4 | - | TRBV12-3/TRBV12-4 | TGTGCCAACGCCATGGGTTCCGGGAACATTCAGTACTTC | CANAMGSGNIQYF
- | TRBJ1-2 | few | TRBV28 | TGTGCCAGCAGTTTATATATGGATAACTATGGCTACACCTTC | CASSLYMDNYGYTF
TRBD2 | TRBJ2-1 | - | TRBV3-1 | TGTGCCAGCAGCCTTGGCGGGAGCCACAATGAGCAGTTCTTC | CASSLGGSHNEQFF
TRBD1 | TRBJ1-4 | - | TRBV5-1 | TGCGCCAGCAGCTTGGGACAGGGCACAACTAATGAAAAACTGTTTTTT | CASSLGQGTTNEKLFF
TRBD2 | TRBJ2-1 | - | TRBV20-1 | TGCAGTGCTAGAGCTCAACCCCGACTAGCGGGAGTCTACAATGAGCAGTTCTTC | CSARAQPRLAGVYNEQFF
- | TRBJ2-1 | - | TRBV10-3 | TGTGCCATCAGTGGGTCGACAAGGCTTGGGGAGCAGTTCTTC | CAISGSTRLGEQFF
- | TRBJ2-1 | - | TRBV20-1 | TGCAGTGCCCCGAACCCCCAGCGGGACAATAGTGAGCAGTTCTTC | CSAPNPQRDNSEQFF
- | TRBJ2-7 | few | TRBV4-2 | TGTGCCAGCAGCCAAGAGAAGGAGCGGAGCTCCTACGAGCAGTACTTC | CASSQEKERSSYEQYF
TRBD1 | TRBJ2-3 | - | TRBV2 | TGTGCCAGCAACCACCGGGACAGGGAGATAGATACGCAGTATTTT | CASNHRDREIDTQYF
- | TRBJ1-2 | - | TRBV12-3/TRBV12-4 | TGTGCCAGCAGTTTCCACAGTTCCTCTAGGAACTATGGCTACACCTTC | CASSFHSSSRNYGYTF
- | TRBJ2-7 | - | TRBV12-3/TRBV12-4 | TGTGCCAGCAGTTTATCCCCAAACCCCTACGAGCAGTACTTC | CASSLSPNPYEQYF
- | TRBJ1-5 | - | TRBV5-6 | TGTGCCAGCAGCTTGAGGCAGACGGCCAATCAGCCCCAGCATTTT | CASSLRQTANQPQHF
TRBD1 | TRBJ1-2 | few | TRBV7-2 | TGTGCCAGCAGCCAATCCGGGACAGGGGCCGGCTACACCTTC | CASSQSGTGAGYTF
- | TRBJ1-4 | few | TRBV5-1 | TGCGCCAGCAGCTTGGACGGTTATAATGAAAAACTGTTTTTT | CASSLDGYNEKLFF
- | TRBJ2-3 | few | TRBV5-6 | TGTGCCAGCAGTCACGGGCGAGATACGCAGTATTTT | CASSHGRDTQYF
- | TRBJ2-5 | once | TRBV5-1 | TGCGCCAGCAGCGACGGGACATACCGTAAAGAGACCCAGTACTTC | CASSDGTYRKETQYF
TRBD1 | TRBJ2-7 | - | TRBV29-1 | TGCAGCGTATACAGGGGAATTGGGGATGAGCAGTACTTC | CSVYRGIGDEQYF
- | TRBJ1-4 | - | TRBV4-2 | TGTGCCAGCAGCCCCGAAGGGGGACACACTAATGAAAAACTGTTTTTT | CASSPEGGHTNEKLFF
- | TRBJ2-1 | few | TRBV5-1 | TGCGCCAGCAGCGATAGGAGAGCGGCCTCCTACAATGAGCAGTTCTTC | CASSDRRAASYNEQFF
- | TRBJ2-3 | - | TRBV12-3/TRBV12-4 | TGTGCCAGCAGTTTCAGTGGGAGAATCCGGCCAGATACGCAGTATTTT | CASSFSGRIRPDTQYF
- | TRBJ1-2 | - | TRBV29-1 | TGCAGCGTTGGTTCCCGCACTGGGGGTGGCTACACCTTC | CSVGSRTGGGYTF
- | TRBJ2-1 | - | TRBV2 | TGTGCCAGCAGTAGGACCACGGTCTACAATGAGCAGTTCTTC | CASSRTTVYNEQFF
TRBD2 | TRBJ2-1 | - | TRBV7-3 | TGTGCCAGCAGCTTTAGGGTTTTCAGCGGGAGGGTTGACAAGGAGCAGTTCTTC | CASSFRVFSGRVDKEQFF
- | TRBJ2-6 | - | TRBV20-1 | TGCAGTGCTAGAGAGGGGGACCGCTCTGGGGCCAACGTCCTGACTTTC | CSAREGDRSGANVLTF